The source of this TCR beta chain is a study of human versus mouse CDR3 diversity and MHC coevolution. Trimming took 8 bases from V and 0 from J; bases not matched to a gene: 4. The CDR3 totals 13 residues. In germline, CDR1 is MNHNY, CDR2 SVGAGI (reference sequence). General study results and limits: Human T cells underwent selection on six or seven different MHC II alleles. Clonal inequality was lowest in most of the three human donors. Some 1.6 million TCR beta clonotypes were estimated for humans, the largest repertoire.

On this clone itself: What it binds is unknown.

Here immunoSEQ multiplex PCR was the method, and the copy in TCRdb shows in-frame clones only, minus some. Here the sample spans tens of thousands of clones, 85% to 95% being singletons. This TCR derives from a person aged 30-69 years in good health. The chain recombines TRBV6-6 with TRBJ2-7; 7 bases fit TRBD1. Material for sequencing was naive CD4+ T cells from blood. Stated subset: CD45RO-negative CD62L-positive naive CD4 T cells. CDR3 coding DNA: TGTGCCAGCTTGGGACAGCGCTCCTACGAGCAGTACTTC. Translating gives CASLGQRSYEQYF.